Included here is one T cell receptor (beta chain) sequence, with context. This record comes from a study of cytomegalovirus exposure and HLA in healthy donors. This CDR3 has 14 amino acids. Both 60 Vbeta primers and 13 Jbeta primers went into the PCR. Clones were sequenced by immunoSEQ multiplex PCR, and TCRdb holds only the in-frame ones, with some missing. The table records 200,000 to 250,000 clones, around three quarters of them present only once. The source of this sequence is a man aged 40-49 years in good health and CMV-seronegative. The chain is built from TRBV21-1 and TRBJ2-7; the table's TRBD1 call for D was not verified on the DNA. TRBV21-1 is a recognized pseudogene. The specimen was PBMCs. For the CDR3, the DNA is TGTGCCAGCAGCAAAGGGGACACCTCCCAGGAGCAGTACTTC. Its protein is CASSKGDTSQEQYF.